This paragraph reports one T cell receptor beta chain. Its antigen is unknown. The germline CDR1 and CDR2 sequences are MDHEN and SYDVKM. V lost 5 bases and J 5 bases, leaving 12 bases between the germline ends. The CDR3 runs 13 residues. This sample stems from a study of shared clonotypes between healthy human individuals. General study points: Naive subsets usually exceeded memory subsets in estimated richness. Shared across a handful of donors were 5% to 6% of the naive CD4 clonotypes.

The data were produced by immunoSEQ multiplex PCR, yet TCRdb's version contains in-frame clones alone and is incomplete. The top ten hold over 1% of the sample, which has over a million clones, approximately 97% seen once. The chain joins TRBV28 to TRBJ1-2; D might be TRBD1 (6 bases). This clonotype originated in a man aged 25-45 years in good health. The sample taken for sequencing was naive CD4+ T cells sorted from blood. Subset reported: CD45RA+ positively selected. CDR3 in amino acids: CASSVTGLYGYTF. CDR3 nucleotides: TGTGCCAGCAGTGTTACAGGGCTTTATGGCTACACCTTC.